The 26 T cell receptor beta chains in this list originate from one sample, sequenced in a study of HIV-infected patients and healthy controls. Follow-up blood was drawn about 14 weeks, roughly three months, after antiretroviral therapy began. No cell fractionation was done, so the repertoire covers all unsorted peripheral blood T cells. Reverse transcription used about 510 ng RNA and constant-region primers for alpha and beta. Alpha and beta chain libraries were made separately by chain-specific third strand synthesis with multiplexing indices. TCRdb processed the 5' RACE reads anew with MiXCR; each CDR3 protein has one entry. The sample records roughly 14,000 distinct CDR3 sequences, less than 15% being singletons. The sequenced sample was blood, obtained during antiretroviral therapy. The receptors were sampled from an adult with HIV infection. The donor label of this sample is uncertain.

This clonotype qualifies as medium-sized. The chain carries TRBV12-3 or TRBV12-4 and TRBJ2-2, with D hard to call. The CDR3 contains 12 residues. V was trimmed by 3 bases and J by 6 bases, leaving 5 bases between them. CDR3 residues: CASSFYAGELFF. The CDR3 region has the DNA TGTGCCAGCAGTTTTTACGCCGGGGAGCTGTTTTTT.

This clonotype was seen repeatedly, ten times or more. The chain is built from TRBV10-3 and TRBJ1-1; D is undetermined. The CDR3 length is 14 residues. The germline CDR1 and CDR2 sequences are ENHRY and SYGVKD. With 6 bases removed from V and 3 bases from J, the gap between germline ends came to 14 bases. CDR3: CAIRTPGDHTEAFF. The DNA of the CDR3 is TGTGCCATCAGGACCCCGGGAGACCACACTGAAGCTTTCTTT.

As concerns this clonotype: This may arise from a read error, as a much more abundant clone is one base away. This chain joins TRBV5-4 and TRBJ2-2, with TRBD2 matching over 8 bases. Germline CDR1 SGHNT, CDR2 YYREEE (reference sequence). The CDR3 loop spans 16 amino acids. The CDR3 reads CASSSPAGGLTGELSF. CDR3 DNA sequence: TGTGCCAGCAGCTCCCCTGCGGGGGGTCTCACCGGGGAGCTGTCTTTT.

This clonotype was observed many times. This chain links TRBV5-6 with TRBJ1-6; D call uncertain. Germline values: CDR1 SGHDT, CDR2 YYEEEE. Trimming left V 2 bases short and J 10 bases short, with 13 bases between. The CDR3 totals 14 residues. CDR3 sequence (DNA): TGTGCCAGCAGCTTAGATAGAGGTCTGTCACCCCTCCACTTT. It translates to CASSLDRGLSPLHF. The full variable domain, in which reference TRBV5-6 and TRBJ1-6 provide the parts outside the CDR3, is DAGVTQSPTHLIKTRGQQVTLRCSPKSGHDTVSWYQQALGQGPQFIFQYYEEEERQRGNFPDRFSGHQFPNYSSELNVNALLLGDSALYLCASSLDRGLSPLHFGNGTRLTVT.

This clonotype was recorded at least ten times. This rearrangement joins TRBV6-1 to TRBJ2-1; D is ambiguous. This CDR3 is built from 11 residues. V was cut by 5 bases and J by 6 bases, with 5 bases left in between. In germline, CDR1 is MNHNS, CDR2 SASEGT. As DNA, the CDR3 is TGTGCCAGCAGTCAGACCAATGAGCAGTTCTTC. Protein product: CASSQTNEQFF.

V is TRBV3-1 and J is TRBJ2-7, with TRBD2 matching 10 bases. The CDR3 has 14 amino acids. CDR1 is LGHDT, CDR2 YNNKEL, per germline (reference sequence). Trimming removed 4 bases from V and 7 bases from J; junction bases left unmatched: 7. CDR3 DNA sequence: TGTGCCAGCAGCCCGAGGACTAGCGGTACGGAGCAGTACTTC. Encoded protein: CASSPRTSGTEQYF.

Ten or more counts support this clonotype. V usage is TRBV5-1 and J usage is TRBJ2-5; no firm D call. The CDR3 has 14 residues. Per germline, CDR1 SGHRS and CDR2 YFSETQ. The V gene lost 1 base and the J gene lost 0 bases, with 7 bases spanning the gap. CDR3 coding DNA: TGCGCCAGCAGCTTGTTAGGGTACCAAGAGACCCAGTACTTC. This encodes CASSLLGYQETQYF.

This rearrangement joins TRBV28 to TRBJ1-2; D unclear. Germline loops: CDR1 MDHEN, CDR2 SYDVKM. V lost 5 bases and J lost 1, with 5 bases in between. The CDR3 contains 12 residues. DNA for the CDR3: TGTGCCAGCAGTCCCAGTAACTATGGCTACACCTTC. This gives the protein CASSPSNYGYTF.

The chain recombines TRBV27 with TRBJ2-5, with 8 bases fitting TRBD1. Germline CDR1 and CDR2: MNHEY and SMNVEV (reference sequence). The CDR3 extends over 14 amino acids. J was trimmed by 5 bases and V by 6 bases; bases with no gene match: 8. The chain's CDR3 is CASSSRTGLETQYF. In nucleotides, the CDR3 is TGTGCCAGCAGCTCCCGGACAGGGTTGGAGACCCAGTACTTC.

The table lists this clonotype with many counts. The genes are TRBV4-2 and TRBJ2-7; D gene unclear. The CDR3 loop spans 13 amino acids. From germline, CDR1 is LGHNA and CDR2 YNFKEQ. V was trimmed by 0 bases and J by 6 bases, leaving 9 bases between them. Here the CDR3 DNA reads TGTGCCAGCAGCCAAGATGAGTCTACCGAGCAGTACTTC. It encodes CASSQDESTEQYF.

This clonotype was counted at least ten times. The chain joins TRBV20-1 to TRBJ2-1; TRBD2 agrees at 10 bases. The CDR3 is 15 residues long. Germline-derived CDR1 and CDR2 are DFQATT and SNEGSKA (reference sequence). Trimming at V came to 3 bases and at J to 8 bases, leaving 10 bases not matched to a gene. DNA of the CDR3: TGCAGTGCTAGGACAGGAGCGGGAGGGAGCTATGAGCAGTTCTTC. It specifies CSARTGAGGSYEQFF.

This clonotype was picked up a small number of times. The genes are TRBV5-3 and TRBJ2-1; TRBD2 is a possible D gene (7 bases). TRBV5-3 is noted as an ORF with a role that remains uncertain. The CDR3 runs to 17 residues. V was trimmed by 2 bases and J by 8 bases, leaving 23 bases between them. The CDR3 sequence is CARSFYREGLFFHEQFF. Written as DNA, the CDR3 is TGTGCCAGAAGCTTCTACAGGGAGGGGCTTTTTTTTCATGAGCAGTTCTTC.

The chain joins TRBV6-6 to TRBJ2-1, with D possibly being TRBD1 or TRBD2 (6 bases each). The length of the CDR3 is 15 residues. Trimming removed 2 bases at V and 10 bases at J, with 18 bases between. Per germline, CDR1 MNHNY and CDR2 SVGAGI (reference sequence). CDR3 nucleotides: TGTGCCAGCAGTTACGAGGGGGGTGCCTCAACCGAGCAGTTCTTC. Translation: CASSYEGGASTEQFF.

This clonotype is medium-sized in the sample. The V gene is TRBV7-6, the J gene TRBJ1-4; TRBD1 agrees at 7 bases. CDR3 length equals 15 residues. Germline-derived CDR1 and CDR2 are SGHVS and FNYEAQ. Losses at the gene ends were 0 bases for V and 7 bases for J; bases not matched to a gene: 5. The CDR3 DNA reads as TGTGCCAGCAGCTTAGCGGCTGACAGGGCTGAAAAACTGTTTTTT. Its protein product is CASSLAADRAEKLFF.

This clonotype has a count of ten or more. This rearrangement joins TRBV28 to TRBJ2-1; 10 bases agree with TRBD2. This CDR3 comprises 16 residues. J lost 7 bases, V lost 2 bases, and 8 bases had no gene match. Germline assignment: CDR1 MDHEN and CDR2 SYDVKM. CDR3 sequence reads: CASSLPLAGVSNEQFF. CDR3 DNA: TGTGCCAGCAGTTTACCCCTAGCGGGAGTTTCGAATGAGCAGTTCTTC.

This clonotype was recorded many times. The V and J genes are TRBV18 and TRBJ1-5, with unresolved D. The CDR3 consists of 14 residues. The V gene's germline CDR1 is KGHSH and CDR2 LQKENI. The V gene lost 2 bases and the J gene lost 7 bases, with 12 bases spanning the gap. CDR3 DNA: TGTGCCAGCTCACCAGGGAGGTTGGGGCAGCCCCAGCATTTT. This sequence encodes CASSPGRLGQPQHF. Combining the CDR3 with reference TRBV18 and TRBJ1-5 gives the whole variable domain NAGVMQNPRHLVRRRGQEARLRCSPMKGHSHVYWYRQLPEEGLKFMVYLQKENIIDESGMPKERFSAEFPKEGPSILRIQQVVRGDSAAYFCASSPGRLGQPQHFGDGTRLSIL.

The chain couples TRBV7-9 to TRBJ1-1; D unresolved. This CDR3 has 11 residues. V was clipped by 6 bases and J by 4 bases, with 6 bases between them. CDR1 SEHNR and CDR2 FQNEAQ come from the germline V gene (reference sequence). For the CDR3, the DNA is TGTGCCAGCAGTGTGGGCACTGAAGCTTTCTTT. Protein: CASSVGTEAFF.

This clonotype was counted only a few times. In nucleotides, the CDR3 is TGTGCCAGCAGCCTCACTCCGGGACAGGGGGCCGGCTACACCTTC. Its protein product is CASSLTPGQGAGYTF. The rearrangement uses TRBV28 and TRBJ1-2; 12 bases fit TRBD1. Germline assignment: CDR1 MDHEN and CDR2 SYDVKM. The CDR3 length is 15 residues. Unmatched junction bases numbered 10, after V lost 6 bases and J lost 8 bases.

The V and J genes are TRBV20-1 and TRBJ2-7; a possible D gene is TRBD1 (5 bases). The germline V gene encodes CDR1 DFQATT and CDR2 SNEGSKA (reference sequence). This CDR3 is built from 14 residues. Trimming left V 5 bases short and J 0 bases short, with 14 bases between. As DNA, the CDR3 is TGCAGTGCTCAGACCAGGGTATTCTCCTACGAGCAGTACTTC. It specifies CSAQTRVFSYEQYF.

This clonotype was observed at least ten times. The rearrangement uses TRBV7-2 and TRBJ1-6; possible D gene TRBD1, 5 bases. The germline gives CDR1 SGHTA, CDR2 FQGNSA. The CDR3 spans 14 residues. Trimming took 0 bases from V and 8 from J, leaving 8 bases between them. CDR3 region: CASSLAGVYSPLHF. As DNA, the CDR3 is TGTGCCAGCAGCTTAGCAGGGGTTTATTCACCCCTCCACTTT. The whole variable domain, remainder taken from reference TRBV7-2 and TRBJ1-6, is GAGVSQSPSNKVTEKGKDVELRCDPISGHTALYWYRQSLGQGLEFLIYFQGNSAPDKSGLPSDRFSAERTGGSVSTLTIQRTQQEDSAVYLCASSLAGVYSPLHFGNGTRLTVT.

This chain joins TRBV19 and TRBJ1-5; no clear D gene. From germline, CDR1 is LNHDA and CDR2 SQIVND (reference sequence). The length of the CDR3 is 15 residues. Trimming shortened V by 5 bases and J by 0 bases, and 11 bases separated the two germline ends. The CDR3 here is CASSDPYYSNQPQHF. CDR3 coding DNA: TGTGCCAGTAGTGATCCATATTATAGCAATCAGCCCCAGCATTTT.

In this sample, this clonotype turned up many times. The chain combines TRBV10-1 with TRBJ2-3; D is unclear. In germline, CDR1 is WNHNN, CDR2 SYGVQD (reference sequence). This CDR3 has 15 residues. The V end lost 6 bases, the J end lost 3 bases, and 16 bases lay between the germline ends. The CDR3 DNA reads as TGCGCCAGCAGCCTTAGGACGGCGAGTACAGATACGCAGTATTTT. It translates to CASSLRTASTDTQYF.

This clonotype was detected ten times or more. The chain links TRBV6-6 to TRBJ2-5; D is undetermined. CDR1 and CDR2 (germline): MNHNY, SVGAGI (reference sequence). V was clipped by 7 bases and J by 3 bases, with 12 bases between them. This CDR3 is built from 13 residues. The CDR3 region has the DNA TGTGCCAGCACCCCCTCCCGCGAAGAGACCCAGTACTTC. It codes for CASTPSREETQYF.

DNA of the CDR3: TGTGCCAGCAGCCCAAGGGGACTGGGTCGGGGCACAGATACGCAGTATTTT. This encodes CASSPRGLGRGTDTQYF. The V call is TRBV7-3, the J call TRBJ2-3, with D maybe TRBD2 (6 bases). V gave up 5 bases and J gave up 1 base, with 19 bases separating them. Germline CDR1 reads SGHTA; CDR2 reads FQGTGA. The CDR3 spans 17 residues.

This clonotype has just a few counts. J is TRBJ2-1 and V is TRBV28, with 7 positions matching TRBD2. The CDR3 has 14 amino acids. Looked up from germline, CDR1 is MDHEN and CDR2 is SYDVKM. V shed 7 bases, J shed 8 bases, and the junction held 11 bases outside the gene matches. The CDR3 loop reads CASTEAGDNDEQFF. The CDR3 DNA reads TGTGCCAGCACCGAGGCGGGAGATAACGATGAGCAGTTCTTC. Filled out from reference TRBV28 and TRBJ2-1, the complete variable domain reads DVKVTQSSRYLVKRTGEKVFLECVQDMDHENMFWYRQDPGLGLRLIYFSYDVKMKEKGDIPEGYSVSREKKERFSLILESASTNQTSMYLCASTEAGDNDEQFFGPGTRLTVL.

This clonotype was observed a few times. The genes are TRBV3-1 and TRBJ2-7, with D maybe TRBD2 (6 bases). V lost 6 bases to trimming and J lost 0 bases, with 12 bases between them. Germline V gene lookup returns CDR1 LGHDT and CDR2 YNNKEL (reference sequence). CDR3 size: 14 residues. Here the CDR3 DNA reads TGTGCCAGCAGACTTAGCGGAAGCTCCTACGAGCAGTACTTC. It encodes CASRLSGSSYEQYF.